These 26 T cell receptor beta chains share one sample of origin, sequenced in a study of cytotoxic CD8 clonotypes in ibrutinib-treated CLL. Clones were read by immunoSEQ multiplex PCR, and TCRdb kept only the in-frame ones, dropping some. This table has 65,000 to 90,000 clones, approximately 87% appearing once. Here the sequenced sample was PBMCs, taken after 24 months of ibrutinib treatment. These receptors were collected from a human donor with chronic lymphocytic leukemia.

This chain uses TRBV6-1 with TRBJ2-3; possible D gene TRBD2, 6 bases. Germline assignment: CDR1 MNHNS and CDR2 SASEGT. The CDR3 is made up of 11 amino acids. Deletions cut 7 bases from V and 9 bases from J, with 11 bases between. This CDR3 reads CASKPGDTQYF. CDR3 in DNA: TGTGCCAGCAAGCCGGGGGACACGCAGTATTTT.

The V call is TRBV7-2, the J call TRBJ2-6; D remains unclear. CDR3 length equals 16 residues. V shed 2 bases and J shed 0 bases, with 8 bases lying between them. Germline V gene sequence: CDR1 SGHTA, CDR2 FQGNSA. For the CDR3, the DNA is TGTGCCAGCAGCTTAAGATCCCTCTCTGGGGCCAACGTCCTGACTTTC. Its translation: CASSLRSLSGANVLTF.

The chain employs TRBV5-1 and TRBJ2-5; D uncertain. V lost 3 bases to trimming and J lost 2 bases, with 11 bases between them. Germline V gives CDR1 SGHRS, CDR2 YFSETQ. CDR3 length: 14 residues. The CDR3 nucleotides read TGCGCCAGCAGCTACAGTGGGCAACAAGAGACCCAGTACTTC. It translates to CASSYSGQQETQYF.

In its sample, this clone was seen a few times. This rearrangement joins TRBV5-1 to TRBJ1-1; D not resolved. The CDR3 has 12 residues. V was pared by 3 bases and J by 2 bases, with 5 bases between. In germline, CDR1 is SGHRS, CDR2 YFSETQ. CDR3 in DNA: TGCGCCAGCAGCTCTGATAACACTGAAGCTTTCTTT. Its protein is CASSSDNTEAFF.

The chain carries TRBV15 and TRBJ2-6, with D perhaps TRBD2 (6 bases). Germline assignment: CDR1 LNHNV and CDR2 YYDKDF (reference sequence). The CDR3 extends over 18 amino acids. The V and J ends lost 0 bases and 2 bases respectively, with 14 bases between them. The CDR3 here is CATSRDQRALAGANVLTF. As DNA, the CDR3 is TGTGCCACCAGCAGAGATCAGCGGGCCCTGGCTGGGGCCAACGTCCTGACTTTC.

This chain joins TRBV5-1 and TRBJ1-5; a weak D match, TRBD1 (5 bases). V lost 0 bases and J lost 0, with 13 bases in between. The germline gives CDR1 SGHRS, CDR2 YFSETQ. The CDR3 has 17 residues. The CDR3 DNA follows: TGCGCCAGCAGCTTGGTGCCGGACAAAACTAGCAATCAGCCCCAGCATTTT. Its translation: CASSLVPDKTSNQPQHF.

The chain joins TRBV5-6 to TRBJ2-2; D call uncertain. This CDR3 comprises 16 residues. Germline V gives CDR1 SGHDT, CDR2 YYEEEE. Trimming took off 1 base at V and 0 bases at J, with 10 bases between the two ends. The CDR3 here is CASSLSSAPNTGELFF. Written as DNA, the CDR3 is TGTGCCAGCAGCTTGTCGAGCGCTCCGAACACCGGGGAGCTGTTTTTT. Together with reference TRBV5-6 and TRBJ2-2, the CDR3 gives the full variable domain: DAGVTQSPTHLIKTRGQQVTLRCSPKSGHDTVSWYQQALGQGPQFIFQYYEEEERQRGNFPDRFSGHQFPNYSSELNVNALLLGDSALYLCASSLSSAPNTGELFFGEGSRLTVL.

The genes are TRBV25-1 and TRBJ2-3, with 8 bases fitting TRBD2. Germline loops: CDR1 MGHDK, CDR2 SYGVNS. The CDR3 runs to 16 residues. J was trimmed by 4 bases and V by 2 bases; bases with no gene match: 8. This chain's CDR3 is CASSERRGAGADTQYF. The CDR3 nucleotides are TGTGCCAGCAGTGAAAGGCGGGGGGCCGGCGCAGATACGCAGTATTTT.

The chain combines TRBV7-9 with TRBJ1-2; D may be TRBD1 (5 bases). This CDR3 contains 12 residues. CDR1 is SEHNR and CDR2 is FQNEAQ in the germline V gene (reference sequence). V was cut by 0 bases and J by 7 bases, with 6 bases left in between. CDR3 loop: CASSLAGAGYTF. Written as DNA, the CDR3 is TGTGCCAGCAGCTTAGCAGGGGCTGGCTACACCTTC.

V usage is TRBV7-2 and J usage is TRBJ2-3; 13 bases align to TRBD2. J was trimmed by 7 bases and V by 5 bases; bases with no gene match: 6. CDR1 is SGHTA and CDR2 is FQGNSA in the germline V gene. The CDR3 totals 15 residues. The DNA for the CDR3 is TGTGCCAGCAGCACGACTAGCGGGAGGACCCATACGCAGTATTTT. Translating it yields CASSTTSGRTHTQYF.

This sequence joins TRBV28 and TRBJ1-2; D gene unclear. The CDR3 contains 16 residues. The ends were cut back, 2 bases at V and 0 bases at J, with 13 bases in the middle. Germline assignment: CDR1 MDHEN and CDR2 SYDVKM. CDR3 protein: CASSLQHRATNYGYTF. CDR3 bases: TGTGCCAGCAGTTTACAACACAGAGCCACTAACTATGGCTACACCTTC.

This rearrangement joins TRBV11-2 to TRBJ2-1; 8 nucleotides align to TRBD2. There are 16 residues in the CDR3. V was pared by 3 bases and J by 5 bases, with 9 bases of the junction left unmatched. Looked up from germline, CDR1 is SGHAT and CDR2 is FQNNGV. The CDR3, as DNA: TGTGCCAGCAGCTTCCATAGCGGGACTATCCACAATGAGCAGTTCTTC. Translated, it gives CASSFHSGTIHNEQFF.

This clone was counted a single time. The chain is built from TRBV5-1 and TRBJ2-5; D possibly corresponds to TRBD1 (5 bases). There are 13 residues in the CDR3. The germline CDR1 and CDR2 sequences are SGHRS and YFSETQ. V was cut by 1 base and J by 4 bases, with 8 bases left in between. The CDR3 DNA reads TGCGCCAGCAGCTTGAGGCAGGGAGAGACCCAGTACTTC. Protein: CASSLRQGETQYF.

The chain links TRBV9 to TRBJ2-3, with D perhaps matching TRBD2 (8 bases). Germline V gene lookup returns CDR1 SGDLS and CDR2 YYNGEE. There are 16 residues in the CDR3. V lost 2 bases and J lost 4, with 17 bases in between. The CDR3, as DNA: TGTGCCAGCAGCGTTGCCGGGACTAGGGGGCCAGATACGCAGTATTTT. Protein product: CASSVAGTRGPDTQYF.

As to this clone: Other DNA variants within this sample encode the same CDR3. This chain links TRBV15 with TRBJ2-1; the D gene is possibly TRBD2 (5 bases). Germline loops: CDR1 LNHNV, CDR2 YYDKDF (reference sequence). Trimming took off 1 base at V and 5 bases at J, with 12 bases between the two ends. The CDR3 totals 15 residues. The CDR3 loop reads CATSRGRDRNNEQFF. CDR3 bases: TGTGCCACCAGCAGAGGACGGGATAGAAACAATGAGCAGTTCTTC.

This clone appeared a few times. The CDR3 protein is CASSHVPENTEAFF. The CDR3, as DNA: TGTGCCAGCAGTCACGTTCCGGAGAACACTGAAGCTTTCTTT. This chain uses TRBV11-2 with TRBJ1-1; D uncertain. The CDR3 runs to 14 residues. Deletions cut 6 bases from V and 1 base from J, with 12 bases between. The germline CDR1 and CDR2 sequences are SGHAT and FQNNGV.

The genes are TRBV30 and TRBJ1-5; possibly TRBD1 for D (5 bases). V was pared by 0 bases and J by 0 bases, with 12 bases between. Germline values: CDR1 GTSNPN, CDR2 SVGIG (reference sequence). This CDR3 spans 16 amino acids. In DNA form, the CDR3 reads TGTGCCTGGAGTGTACACTCGGGGCCTAGCAATCAGCCCCAGCATTTT. Translated: CAWSVHSGPSNQPQHF.

The chain uses TRBV28 and TRBJ2-5; D call uncertain. V was shortened by 3 bases and J by 5 bases, with 10 bases between the two germline ends. Germline CDR1 and CDR2: MDHEN and SYDVKM. The CDR3 is 13 residues long. CDR3 protein: CASSFGQAETQYF. DNA for the CDR3: TGTGCCAGCAGTTTTGGCCAGGCCGAGACCCAGTACTTC.

There are a few counts of this clone. V usage is TRBV5-1 and J usage is TRBJ2-1, with TRBD2 matching over 10 bases. The V and J ends lost 0 bases and 4 bases, in that order; junction bases with no gene match: 4. The CDR3 totals 16 residues. In germline, CDR1 is SGHRS, CDR2 YFSETQ. The CDR3 spells CASSLDTSGDYNEQFF. CDR3 nucleotide sequence: TGCGCCAGCAGCTTGGACACTAGCGGGGATTACAATGAGCAGTTCTTC. The full variable domain, completed using reference TRBV5-1 and TRBJ2-1, is KAGVTQTPRYLIKTRGQQVTLSCSPISGHRSVSWYQQTPGQGLQFLFEYFSETQRNKGNFPGRFSGRQFSNSRSEMNVSTLELGDSALYLCASSLDTSGDYNEQFFGPGTRLTVL.

This chain uses TRBV27 with TRBJ2-5; possibly TRBD2 for D (5 bases). In germline, CDR1 is MNHEY, CDR2 SMNVEV (reference sequence). This CDR3 is built from 13 residues. Trimming pared 2 bases from V and 5 bases from J, leaving 9 bases between. The chain's CDR3 is CASSLIGGETQYF. The CDR3 region has the DNA TGTGCCAGCAGTTTAATCGGCGGGGAGACCCAGTACTTC.

The CDR3 loop is CASSESVFYEQYF. CDR3 nucleotide sequence: TGCGCCAGCAGTGAGTCTGTGTTCTACGAGCAGTACTTC. The chain uses TRBV10-2 and TRBJ2-7; no clear D gene. Germline V gives CDR1 WSHSY, CDR2 SAAADI. The CDR3 totals 13 residues. Deletions cut 0 bases from V and 3 bases from J, with 6 bases between.

This clone was seen once. The chain has TRBV13 and TRBJ2-1; D is ambiguous. The V end lost 5 bases, the J end lost 6 bases, and 11 bases lay between the germline ends. The CDR3 consists of 13 residues. Germline assignment: CDR1 PRHDT and CDR2 FYEKMQ (reference sequence). Here the CDR3 DNA reads TGTGCCAGCAGCGAAGCCCACAGCAATGAGCAGTTCTTC. Protein product: CASSEAHSNEQFF.

V usage is TRBV5-4 and J usage is TRBJ2-1; D is ambiguous. This CDR3 contains 17 residues. The germline V and J ends were trimmed by 1 base and 5 bases, with 19 bases remaining between them. Germline V gene lookup returns CDR1 SGHNT and CDR2 YYREEE (reference sequence). CDR3 sequence reads: CASSLSQFSHLHNEQFF. CDR3 coding DNA: TGTGCCAGCAGCTTGTCCCAGTTCTCCCATCTCCACAATGAGCAGTTCTTC.

V is TRBV19 and J is TRBJ1-5; no clear D. The CDR3 totals 16 residues. V lost 5 bases and J 0 bases, leaving 14 bases between the germline ends. Germline CDR1 and CDR2: LNHDA and SQIVND (reference sequence). As DNA, the CDR3 is TGTGCCAGTAGTCCCCGCCCCCGGTCTAGCAATCAGCCCCAGCATTTT. It yields the protein CASSPRPRSSNQPQHF.

This sequence joins TRBV28 and TRBJ1-5; D is unresolved. The CDR3 is 13 amino acids. The germline V gene has CDR1 MDHEN and CDR2 SYDVKM. V shed 8 bases and J shed 3 bases, with 11 bases lying between them. The CDR3 bases are TGTGCCAGCGGCTTGGATTACAATCAGCCCCAGCATTTT. Its translation is CASGLDYNQPQHF.

The J gene is TRBJ2-2, the V gene TRBV6-5, with 8 positions matching TRBD1. Trimming cost V 6 bases and J 2 bases; bases outside gene matches: 5. This CDR3 is built from 15 residues. Looked up from germline, CDR1 is MNHEY and CDR2 is SVGAGI. The chain's CDR3 is CASRPGGPNTGELFF. In DNA, the CDR3 is TGTGCCAGCAGGCCAGGGGGCCCTAACACCGGGGAGCTGTTTTTT.